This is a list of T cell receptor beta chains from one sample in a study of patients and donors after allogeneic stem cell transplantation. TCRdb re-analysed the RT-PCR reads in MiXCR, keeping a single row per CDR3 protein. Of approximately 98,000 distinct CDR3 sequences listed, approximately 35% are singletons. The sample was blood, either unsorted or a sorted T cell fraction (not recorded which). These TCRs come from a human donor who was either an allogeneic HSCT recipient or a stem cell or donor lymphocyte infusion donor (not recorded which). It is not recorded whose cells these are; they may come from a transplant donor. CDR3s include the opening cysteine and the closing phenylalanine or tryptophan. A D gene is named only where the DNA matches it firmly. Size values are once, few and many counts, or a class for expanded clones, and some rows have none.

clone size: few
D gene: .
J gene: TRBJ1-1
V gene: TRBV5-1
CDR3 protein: CASSVNGNTEAFF
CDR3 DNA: TGCGCCAGCAGCGTCAACGGAAACACTGAAGCTTTCTTT

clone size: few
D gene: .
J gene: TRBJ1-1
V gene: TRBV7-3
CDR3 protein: CASSFGAWGTEAFF
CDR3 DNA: TGTGCCAGCAGCTTTGGCGCTTGGGGCACTGAAGCTTTCTTT

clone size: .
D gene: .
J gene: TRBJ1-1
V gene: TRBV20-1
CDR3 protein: CSARDWRDFEAFF
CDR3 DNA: TGCAGTGCTAGAGATTGGCGGGATTTTGAAGCTTTCTTT

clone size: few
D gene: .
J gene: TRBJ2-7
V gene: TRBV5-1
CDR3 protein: CASSLRDRYEQYF
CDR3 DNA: TGCGCCAGCAGCTTGCGGGATCGCTACGAGCAGTACTTC

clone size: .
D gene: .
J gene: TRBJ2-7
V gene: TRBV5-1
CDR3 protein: CASSLDDAYEQYF
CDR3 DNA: TGCGCCAGCAGCTTGGATGATGCCTACGAGCAGTACTTC

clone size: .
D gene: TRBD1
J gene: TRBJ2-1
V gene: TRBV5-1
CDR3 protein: CASSSGQPLLNEQFF
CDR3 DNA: TGCGCCAGCAGCTCGGGACAGCCCTTGTTAAATGAGCAGTTCTTC

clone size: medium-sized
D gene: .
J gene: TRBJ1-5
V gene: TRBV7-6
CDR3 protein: CASSLNSNQPQHF
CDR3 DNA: TGTGCCAGCAGCTTAAATAGCAATCAGCCCCAGCATTTT

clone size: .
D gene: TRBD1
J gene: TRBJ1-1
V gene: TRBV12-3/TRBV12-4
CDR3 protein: CASSLAGQLNTEAFF
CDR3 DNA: TGTGCCAGCAGTTTAGCGGGACAGCTGAACACTGAAGCTTTCTTT

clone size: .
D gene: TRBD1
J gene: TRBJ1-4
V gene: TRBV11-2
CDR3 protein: CASSKNQGATKKLFF
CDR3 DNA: TGTGCCAGCAGCAAGAATCAGGGGGCGACGAAAAAACTGTTTTTT

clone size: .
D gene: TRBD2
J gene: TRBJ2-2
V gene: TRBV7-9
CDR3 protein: CASTILPGLAGDTGELFF
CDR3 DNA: TGTGCCAGCACCATTCTTCCGGGGCTAGCGGGAGACACCGGGGAGCTGTTTTTT

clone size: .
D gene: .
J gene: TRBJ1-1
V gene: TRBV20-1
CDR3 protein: CSASKGLEAFF
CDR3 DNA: TGCAGTGCTAGTAAGGGGCTTGAAGCTTTCTTT

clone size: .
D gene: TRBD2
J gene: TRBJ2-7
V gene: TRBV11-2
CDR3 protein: CASRPLAGPGLYEQYF
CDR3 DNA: TGTGCCAGCAGACCGCTAGCGGGACCGGGGCTCTACGAGCAGTACTTC

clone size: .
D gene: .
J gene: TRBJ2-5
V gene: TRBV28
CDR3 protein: CASSLGRVANKETQYF
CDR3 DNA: TGTGCCAGCAGTTTGGGCCGGGTGGCCAACAAAGAGACCCAGTACTTC